The 17 T cell receptor beta chains below come from one sample, sequenced in a study of T cells in Graves' hyperthyroidism and ophthalmopathy. Using RNA transcripts as the source, TCR beta CDR3 regions were amplified. HTBI primers drove first-round RT-PCR of the TCR CDR3. One entry per CDR3 protein, called by TCRdb with MiXCR from the multiplex PCR reads. Of 250,000 to 300,000 distinct CDR3 sequences listed, 10% to 15% are singletons. The sequenced sample consisted of blood. These receptors all stem from a young woman with Graves' hyperthyroidism that later progressed to Graves' ophthalmopathy.

The rearrangement uses TRBV5-4 and TRBJ2-2, with TRBD2 matching 12 bases. The CDR3 consists of 15 residues. Losses at the gene ends were 4 bases for V and 6 bases for J; bases not matched to a gene: 4. Germline CDR1 and CDR2: SGHNT and YYREEE (reference sequence). CDR3 sequence (DNA): TGTGCCAGCAGCCCAGGGACTAGCGGGTCCGGGGAGCTGTTTTTT. Translation: CASSPGTSGSGELFF. The complete variable domain, with remaining parts taken from reference TRBV5-4 and TRBJ2-2, reads ETGVTQSPTHLIKTRGQQVTLRCSSQSGHNTVSWYQQALGQGPQFIFQYYREEENGRGNFPPRFSGLQFPNYSSELNVNALELDDSALYLCASSPGTSGSGELFFGEGSRLTVL.

To note about this clonotype: This may come from a read error, since a much larger clone is one base off. The CDR3 is CASSVVAHTGTQYF. The CDR3 bases are TGTGCCAGCAGCGTAGTTGCCCACACAGGTACGCAGTATTTT. The chain uses TRBV9 and TRBJ2-3, with TRBD1 as a possible D gene (5 bases). This CDR3 comprises 14 residues. The germline V gene has CDR1 SGDLS and CDR2 YYNGEE. Combining the CDR3 with reference TRBV9 and TRBJ2-3 gives the whole variable domain DSGVTQTPKHLITATGQRVTLRCSPRSGDLSVYWYQQSLDQGLQFLIQYYNGEERAKGNILERFSAQQFPDLHSELNLSSLELGDSALYFCASSVVAHTGTQYFGPGTRLTVL.

The chain uses TRBV19 and TRBJ2-1, with 14 nucleotides matching TRBD2. Germline-derived CDR1 and CDR2 are LNHDA and SQIVND (reference sequence). The trim removed 8 bases at V and 9 bases at J, leaving 15 bases unmatched. The CDR3 runs 17 residues. The CDR3 protein is CASSSGRLAGGPGEQFF. In DNA, the CDR3 is TGTGCCAGTTCGTCCGGGAGACTAGCGGGAGGGCCAGGTGAGCAGTTCTTC.

Many counts were recorded for this clonotype. The rearrangement joins TRBV3-1 to TRBJ2-3; 8 bases match TRBD2. Looked up from germline, CDR1 is LGHDT and CDR2 is YNNKEL (reference sequence). V was clipped by 4 bases and J by 6 bases; unmatched bases: 12. This CDR3 has 16 amino acids. The CDR3 DNA follows: TGTGCCAGCAGCCCGCTGCCAGCGGGAGCAATGGATACGCAGTATTTT. Protein: CASSPLPAGAMDTQYF.

This clonotype was picked up many times. The chain uses TRBV6-6 and TRBJ2-7; TRBD2 is a possible D gene (5 bases). The germline gives CDR1 MNHNY, CDR2 SVGAGI (reference sequence). The V end was cut by 0 bases, the J end by 5 bases, with 8 bases between. This CDR3 has 13 amino acids. CDR3 bases: TGTGCCAGCAGTTACTCAATCGGGGACGAGCAGTACTTC. Translation gives CASSYSIGDEQYF.

A note on this clonotype: It may be a read error: a sequence one base away is much more abundant. The CDR3 DNA is TGTGCCAGCAGACGTCTAGCGGGAGAGATCAACGAGCAGTACTTC. Translation: CASRRLAGEINEQYF. The chain recombines TRBV5-5 with TRBJ2-7; TRBD2 agrees at 10 bases. This CDR3 is 15 amino acids long. Germline trimming cut 5 bases from V and 5 bases from J; bases unmatched to any gene: 10. Germline V lookup: CDR1 SGHKS, CDR2 YYEKEE (reference sequence).

This clonotype was observed at least ten times. V usage is TRBV7-9 and J usage is TRBJ2-1, with TRBD2 matching 10 bases. Germline CDR1 is SEHNR and CDR2 is FQNEAQ (reference sequence). The CDR3 has 15 amino acids. V lost 3 bases and J lost 5; bases outside the gene matches: 4. CDR3 in DNA: TGTGCCAGCAGCTTTCTTCTAGCGGGAGACAATGAGCAGTTCTTC. Amino acids: CASSFLLAGDNEQFF.

Ten or more counts support this clonotype. The V and J genes are TRBV13 and TRBJ1-3, with D uncertain. This CDR3 region has 15 residues. Trimming cost V 2 bases and J 4 bases, with 12 bases left between them. Germline CDR1 reads PRHDT; CDR2 reads FYEKMQ (reference sequence). The CDR3, as DNA: TGTGCCAGCAGCTTATTCACGGGAGAAGGAAACACCATATATTTT. Translated, it gives CASSLFTGEGNTIYF.

The table lists this clonotype with many counts. This sequence joins TRBV30 and TRBJ1-5; no definite D call. The CDR3 has 14 amino acids. Trimming removed 2 bases at V and 4 bases at J, with 12 bases between. The germline gives CDR1 GTSNPN, CDR2 SVGIG (reference sequence). The CDR3 region has the DNA TGTGCCTGGAGTAGGGTGGGCTTTAATCAGCCCCAGCATTTT. This encodes CAWSRVGFNQPQHF.

This clonotype has ten or more counts. The J gene is TRBJ2-1, the V gene TRBV11-2; D gene unclear. Trimming pared 1 base from V and 12 bases from J, leaving 10 bases between. The CDR3 totals 12 residues. CDR1 and CDR2 from the germline V gene are SGHAT and FQNNGV. The CDR3, as DNA: TGTGCCAGCAGCTTAGGGTCCAGGACGCAGTTCTTC. Translated: CASSLGSRTQFF.

This clonotype was seen many times. This rearrangement joins TRBV6-1 to TRBJ1-3, with D possibly being TRBD1 (5 bases). V lost 4 bases and J 0 bases, leaving 13 bases between the germline ends. The CDR3 totals 16 residues. Germline CDR1 and CDR2: MNHNS and SASEGT. The CDR3 DNA reads as TGTGCCAGCAGTGTCTCCTTAAGGGGCTCTGGAAACACCATATATTTT. Its protein product is CASSVSLRGSGNTIYF.

This clonotype was counted at least ten times. V and J are TRBV11-3 and TRBJ2-2; no firm D call. CDR3 length: 13 residues. Germline-derived CDR1 and CDR2 are SGHNT and YENEEA. V lost 5 bases, J lost 7 bases, and 11 bases lay in between. The CDR3, as DNA: TGTGCCAGCAGCCGGACGACTGGCGGGGAGCTGTTTTTT. This sequence encodes CASSRTTGGELFF.

This clonotype was observed at least ten times. This sequence joins TRBV7-9 and TRBJ2-5; TRBD1 is a possible D gene (6 bases). Deletions cut 4 bases from V and 0 bases from J, with 9 bases between. The germline V gene encodes CDR1 SEHNR and CDR2 FQNEAQ (reference sequence). This CDR3 spans 14 amino acids. The CDR3 bases are TGTGCCAGCAGCTCCCGGACAGACCAAGAGACCCAGTACTTC. This sequence encodes CASSSRTDQETQYF.

This clonotype was counted ten times or more. The chain is built from TRBV12-3 or TRBV12-4 and TRBJ1-2, with D tentatively TRBD1 (6 bases). Trimming took off 7 bases at V and 8 bases at J, with 17 bases between the two ends. The CDR3 consists of 13 residues. The CDR3 bases are TGTGCCAGCATAACCAGTGGGGGGGCCGGCTACACCTTC. Translation: CASITSGGAGYTF.

This clonotype was picked up many times. The J gene is TRBJ2-7, the V gene TRBV20-1; D not certain. Germline CDR1 is DFQATT and CDR2 is SNEGSKA (reference sequence). V was trimmed by 4 bases and J by 3 bases, leaving 13 bases between them. There are 13 residues in the CDR3. The CDR3 here is CSATLDWGYEQYF. CDR3 nucleotides: TGCAGTGCTACCCTAGACTGGGGCTACGAGCAGTACTTC.

This clonotype was recorded at least ten times. This rearrangement joins TRBV7-3 to TRBJ2-2; D possibly uses TRBD1 or TRBD2 (5 bases each). Germline values: CDR1 SGHTA, CDR2 FQGTGA. With 3 bases removed from V and 5 bases from J, the gap between germline ends came to 16 bases. This CDR3 has 16 residues. The CDR3 spells CASSFGGVGMTGELFF. CDR3 nucleotides: TGTGCCAGCAGCTTTGGGGGAGTTGGGATGACCGGGGAGCTGTTTTTT.

This clonotype was detected ten times or more. The CDR3 spells CASSFPRDRGRANTDTQYF. The CDR3, as DNA: TGTGCCAGCAGCTTCCCCCGGGACAGGGGACGCGCAAACACAGATACGCAGTATTTT. This chain uses TRBV7-9 with TRBJ2-3, with TRBD1 matching 10 bases. V trimming: 3 bases; J trimming: 2 bases; junction bases outside the gene matches: 14. Germline CDR1 and CDR2: SEHNR and FQNEAQ (reference sequence). There are 19 residues in the CDR3.